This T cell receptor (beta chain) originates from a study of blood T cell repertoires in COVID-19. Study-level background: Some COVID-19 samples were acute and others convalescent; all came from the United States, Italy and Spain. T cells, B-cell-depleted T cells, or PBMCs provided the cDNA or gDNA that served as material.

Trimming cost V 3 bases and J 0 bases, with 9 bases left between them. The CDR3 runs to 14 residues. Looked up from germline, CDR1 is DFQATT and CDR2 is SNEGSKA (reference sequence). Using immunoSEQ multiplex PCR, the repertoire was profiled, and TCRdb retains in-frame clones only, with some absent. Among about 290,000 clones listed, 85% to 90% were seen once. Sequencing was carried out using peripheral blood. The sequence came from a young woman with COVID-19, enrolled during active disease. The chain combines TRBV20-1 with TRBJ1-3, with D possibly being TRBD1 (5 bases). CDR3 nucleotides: TGCAGTGCTAGTAGCCAGGGCTCTGGAAACACCATATATTTT. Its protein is CSASSQGSGNTIYF.